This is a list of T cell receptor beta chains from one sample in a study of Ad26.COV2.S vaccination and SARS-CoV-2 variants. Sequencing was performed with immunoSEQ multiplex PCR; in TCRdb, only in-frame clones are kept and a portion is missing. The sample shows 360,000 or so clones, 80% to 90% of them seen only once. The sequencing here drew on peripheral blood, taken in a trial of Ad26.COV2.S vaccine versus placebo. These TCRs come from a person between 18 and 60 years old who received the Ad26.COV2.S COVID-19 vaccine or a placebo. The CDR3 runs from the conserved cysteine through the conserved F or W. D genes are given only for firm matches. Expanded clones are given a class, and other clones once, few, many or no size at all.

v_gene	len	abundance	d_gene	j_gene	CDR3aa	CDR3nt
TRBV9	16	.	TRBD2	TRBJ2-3	CASSVGTSGGSDTQYF	TGTGCCAGCAGCGTAGGGACTAGCGGGGGTTCAGATACGCAGTATTTT
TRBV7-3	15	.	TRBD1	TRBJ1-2	CASSSGLEGAPGYTF	TGTGCCAGCAGCTCCGGACTTGAGGGGGCGCCTGGCTACACCTTC
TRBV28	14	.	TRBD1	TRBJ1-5	CASKEGASNQPQHF	TGTGCCAGCAAGGAGGGGGCGAGCAATCAGCCCCAGCATTTT
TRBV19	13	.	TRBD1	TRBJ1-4	CASSIGTGEKLFF	TGTGCCAGTAGTATCGGGACAGGAGAAAAACTGTTTTTT
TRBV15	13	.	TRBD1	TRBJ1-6	CATSLTGGSFLHF	TGTGCCACCAGCTTGACAGGGGGGTCGTTCCTCCACTTT
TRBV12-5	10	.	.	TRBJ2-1	CASGLVEQFF	TGTGCTAGTGGTTTGGTCGAGCAGTTCTTC
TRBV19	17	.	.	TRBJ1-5	CASSILKLGNSNQPQHF	TGTGCCAGTAGTATCTTGAAGTTGGGGAACAGCAATCAGCCCCAGCATTTT
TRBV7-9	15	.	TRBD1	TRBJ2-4	CASSLGSGTGNIQYF	TGTGCCAGCAGCTTAGGATCCGGGACAGGGAACATTCAGTACTTC
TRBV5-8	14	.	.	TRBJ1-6	CASSSLGGNSPLHF	TGTGCCAGCAGCTCACTAGGAGGGAATTCACCCCTCCACTTT
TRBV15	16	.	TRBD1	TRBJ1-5	CATSRTGQGISRPQHF	TGTGCCACCAGCAGGACGGGACAGGGGATATCAAGACCCCAGCATTTT
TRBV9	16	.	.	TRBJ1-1	CASSVAGLPSVAEAFF	TGTGCCAGCAGCGTAGCGGGACTACCTTCTGTCGCTGAAGCTTTCTTT
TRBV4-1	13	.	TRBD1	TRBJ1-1	CASRAGTGTEAFF	TGCGCCAGCAGGGCCGGGACAGGGACTGAAGCTTTCTTT
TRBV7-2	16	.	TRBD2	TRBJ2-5	CASSLFAGEPRETQYF	TGTGCCAGCAGCTTATTTGCGGGGGAACCCCGAGAGACCCAGTACTTC
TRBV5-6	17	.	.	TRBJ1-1	CASSLMGPYSYYTEAFF	TGTGCCAGCAGCCTCATGGGGCCCTATTCTTATTACACTGAAGCTTTCTTT
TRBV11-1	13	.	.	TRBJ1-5	CASSLDSNQPQHF	TGTGCCAGCAGCTTAGACAGCAATCAGCCCCAGCATTTT
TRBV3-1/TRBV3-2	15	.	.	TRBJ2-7	CASSQEGVYPSEQYF	TGTGCCAGCAGCCAAGAAGGGGTCTACCCCTCCGAGCAGTACTTC
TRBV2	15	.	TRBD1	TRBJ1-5	CASSEATGRNQPQHF	TGTGCCAGCAGTGAAGCGACAGGGAGGAATCAGCCCCAGCATTTT
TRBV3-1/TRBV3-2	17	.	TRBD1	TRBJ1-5	CASSPWTGGGSNQPQHF	TGTGCCAGCAGCCCTTGGACAGGGGGCGGGAGCAATCAGCCCCAGCATTTT
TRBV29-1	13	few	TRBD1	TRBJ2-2	CSVGTGVTGELFF	TGCAGCGTTGGGACAGGGGTCACCGGGGAGCTGTTTTTT
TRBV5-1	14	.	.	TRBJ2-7	CASSPGANTYEQYF	TGCGCCAGCAGCCCCGGGGCTAATACCTACGAGCAGTACTTC
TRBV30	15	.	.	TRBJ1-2	CAWSTRRITNYGYTF	TGTGCCTGGAGTACGAGACGGATCACAAACTATGGCTACACCTTC
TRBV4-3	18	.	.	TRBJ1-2	CASSQDQRQDRTNYGYTF	TGCGCCAGCAGCCAAGACCAGAGACAGGATCGAACGAACTATGGCTACACCTTC
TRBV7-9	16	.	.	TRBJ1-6	CASSLWGEGLDSPLHF	TGTGCCAGCAGCTTATGGGGCGAGGGTTTAGATTCACCCCTCCACTTT
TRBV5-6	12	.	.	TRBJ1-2	CASSVGRGGLTF	TGTGCCAGCAGCGTAGGCAGGGGAGGGCTGACCTTC
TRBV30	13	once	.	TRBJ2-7	CAWSWTDSYEQYF	TGTGCCTGGAGTTGGACAGATTCCTACGAGCAGTACTTC
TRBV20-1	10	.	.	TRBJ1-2	CSARSPSLHF	TGCAGTGCTAGATCACCAAGCCTACACTTC
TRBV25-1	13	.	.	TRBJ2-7	CASMGPSFYEQYF	TGTGCCAGCATGGGTCCCTCCTTTTACGAGCAGTACTTC
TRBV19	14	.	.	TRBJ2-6	CASVGGPGANVLTF	TGTGCCAGTGTTGGGGGGCCAGGGGCCAACGTCCTGACTTTC
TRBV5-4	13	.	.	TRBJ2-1	CASSPAGGNEQFF	TGTGCCAGCAGCCCCGCGGGCGGGAATGAGCAGTTCTTC
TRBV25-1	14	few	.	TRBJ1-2	CASSDSPGLDGYTF	TGTGCCAGCAGTGATTCGCCGGGCCTGGATGGCTACACCTTC
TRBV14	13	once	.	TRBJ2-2	CASSRVDTGELFF	TGTGCCAGCAGCCGTGTGGACACCGGGGAGCTGTTTTTT
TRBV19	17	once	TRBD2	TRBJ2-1	CASSIRPSSGGRYEQFF	TGTGCCAGTAGTATCCGGCCTTCTAGCGGGGGGCGGTATGAGCAGTTCTTC
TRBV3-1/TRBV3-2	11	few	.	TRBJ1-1	CASSLRAEAFF	TGTGCCAGCAGCCTACGAGCTGAAGCTTTCTTT
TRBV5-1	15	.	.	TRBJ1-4	CASSFRQETNEKLFF	TGCGCCAGCAGCTTCAGACAGGAGACTAATGAAAAACTGTTTTTT
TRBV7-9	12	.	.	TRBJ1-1	CASSKEGHEAFF	TGTGCCAGCAGCAAAGAAGGACACGAAGCTTTCTTT
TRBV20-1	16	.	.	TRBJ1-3	CSASTPGLNTRNTIYF	TGCAGTGCTAGTACACCGGGCCTCAATACGAGAAACACCATATATTTT
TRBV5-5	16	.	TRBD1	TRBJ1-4	CASSPEMTGPIEKLFF	TGTGCCAGCAGCCCCGAGATGACAGGGCCGATTGAAAAACTGTTTTTT
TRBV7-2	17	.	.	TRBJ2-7	CASSPQGGRSLGYEQYF	TGTGCCAGCAGCCCTCAGGGGGGGCGGTCCCTGGGCTACGAGCAGTACTTC
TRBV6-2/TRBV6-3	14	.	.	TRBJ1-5	CASSTMDGVGPQHF	TGTGCCAGCAGTACTATGGACGGCGTCGGGCCCCAGCATTTT
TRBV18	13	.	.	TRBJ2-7	CASSSRVSYEQYF	TGTGCCAGCTCATCCAGGGTCTCCTACGAGCAGTACTTC
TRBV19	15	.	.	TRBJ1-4	CASSTDRTRSEKLFF	TGTGCCAGTAGTACGGACCGGACTCGGAGTGAAAAACTGTTTTTT
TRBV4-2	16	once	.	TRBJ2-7	CASSQGGTGYNYEQYF	TGTGCCAGCAGCCAGGGGGGGACAGGATACAACTACGAGCAGTACTTC
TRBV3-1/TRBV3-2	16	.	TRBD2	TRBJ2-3	CASSQDPRGGRDTQYF	TGTGCCAGCAGCCAAGATCCTCGGGGGGGGAGAGATACGCAGTATTTT
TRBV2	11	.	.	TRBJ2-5	CASGPKETQYF	TGTGCCAGCGGGCCTAAGGAGACCCAGTACTTC
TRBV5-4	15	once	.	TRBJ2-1	CASSLGGGAADEQFF	TGTGCCAGCAGCTTGGGTGGGGGGGCCGCAGATGAGCAGTTCTTC
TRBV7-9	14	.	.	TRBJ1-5	CASSGQGLNQPQHF	TGTGCCAGCAGCGGTCAGGGGCTCAATCAGCCCCAGCATTTT
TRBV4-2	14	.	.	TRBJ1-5	CASSQETDNQPQHF	TGTGCCAGCAGCCAAGAAACAGATAATCAGCCCCAGCATTTT
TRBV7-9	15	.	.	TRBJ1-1	CASSPAMGGGTEAFF	TGTGCCAGCAGCCCCGCTATGGGGGGCGGCACTGAAGCTTTCTTT
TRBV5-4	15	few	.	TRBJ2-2	CASSSQTANTGELFF	TGTGCCAGCAGCTCGCAGACCGCGAACACCGGGGAGCTGTTTTTT
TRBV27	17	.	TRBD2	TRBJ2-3	CASRRTSGGLSTDTQYF	TGTGCCAGCAGACGGACTAGCGGGGGGTTGAGCACAGATACGCAGTATTTT